Below are 6 T cell receptor beta chains sequenced from a single sample in a study of blood T cells in healthy people across ages. The second PCR ran roughly 7 to 11 cycles with a sample-barcoded 5' primer and J-beta primers. TCRdb analysed the 5' RACE reads with MiXCR anew, one entry per CDR3 protein. The sample yields under 1,000,000 distinct CDR3 sequences, under 40% seen once. The sample taken for sequencing was blood. These receptor sequences come from a man in his late teens or twenties in good health.

The rearrangement links TRBV5-1 to TRBJ2-1; no reliable D call. With the DNA end fitting TRBJ2-7 better, the J assignment may be wrong. Germline V gene data show CDR1 as SGHRS and CDR2 as YFSETQ. The CDR3 has 15 residues. In DNA form, the CDR3 reads TGCGCCAGCAGCTTTCCGCCAGCGCCTTACAATGAGCAGTACTTC. Translated, it gives CASSFPPAPYNEQYF.

The CDR3 DNA is TGTGCCAGCAATCTAGCGGGGGGGCATGTCGGGGAGCTGTTTTTT. It encodes CASNLAGGHVGELFF. The chain recombines TRBV2 with TRBJ2-2; 12 nucleotides align to TRBD2. The CDR3 spans 15 residues. CDR1 is SNHLY, CDR2 FYNNEI, per germline. Trimming took 7 bases from V and 7 from J; bases not matched to a gene: 7. Full variable domain (rest looked up from reference TRBV2 and TRBJ2-2): EPEVTQTPSHQVTQMGQEVILRCVPISNHLYFYWYRQILGQKVEFLVSFYNNEISEKSEIFDDQFSVERPDGSNFTLKIRSTKLEDSAMYFCASNLAGGHVGELFFGEGSRLTVL.

This sequence joins TRBV12-3 or TRBV12-4 and TRBJ1-5; D call uncertain. CDR3 length: 13 amino acids. V was clipped by 3 bases and J by 7 bases, with 10 bases between them. The CDR3 sequence is CASSFGGSQPQHF. The CDR3 DNA reads TGTGCCAGCAGTTTCGGTGGATCCCAGCCCCAGCATTTT.

In its sample, this clonotype was seen a few times. The chain uses TRBV5-1 and TRBJ2-5; the D is unclear. V lost 3 bases, J lost 0 bases, and 9 bases lay in between. Germline values: CDR1 SGHRS, CDR2 YFSETQ. There are 14 residues in the CDR3. The CDR3, as DNA: TGCGCCAGCAGCTCTGACGGGTACCAAGAGACCCAGTACTTC. Translation: CASSSDGYQETQYF.

This clonotype was seen more than once but under ten times. The chain carries TRBV4-3 and TRBJ1-2; D unclear. Trimming stripped 0 bases from V and 0 bases from J, with 11 bases between. CDR1 and CDR2 (germline): LGHNA, YSLEER. This CDR3 has 16 amino acids. DNA of the CDR3: TGCGCCAGCAGCCAAGAACTGACGGGTACTAACTATGGCTACACCTTC. It codes for CASSQELTGTNYGYTF.

The chain employs TRBV6-5 and TRBJ1-2; a possible D gene is TRBD1 (5 bases). Germline CDR1 and CDR2: MNHEY and SVGAGI. CDR3 length equals 14 residues. Deletions cut 7 bases from V and 4 bases from J, with 16 bases between. This CDR3 reads CASTHFGGTYGYTF. CDR3 nucleotide sequence: TGTGCCAGCACACATTTCGGGGGGACCTATGGCTACACCTTC.